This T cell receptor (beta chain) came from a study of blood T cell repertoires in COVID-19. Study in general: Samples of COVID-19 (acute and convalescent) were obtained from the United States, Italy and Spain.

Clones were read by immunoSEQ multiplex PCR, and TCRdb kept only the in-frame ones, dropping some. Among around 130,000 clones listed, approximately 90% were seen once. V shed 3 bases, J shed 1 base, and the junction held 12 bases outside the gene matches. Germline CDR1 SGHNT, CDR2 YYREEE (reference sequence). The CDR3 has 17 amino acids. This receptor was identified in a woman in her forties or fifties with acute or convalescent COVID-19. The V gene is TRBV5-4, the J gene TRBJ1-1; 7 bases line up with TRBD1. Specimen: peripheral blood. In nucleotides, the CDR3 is TGTGCCAGCAGCTCAAAGACAGGGCCTAATTCGAACACTGAAGCTTTCTTT. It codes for CASSSKTGPNSNTEAFF.